This TCR beta chain was profiled in a study of human T cells and chemical hapten exposure. TCRdb independently ran MiXCR on the RACE reads; one entry per CDR3 protein. The sample lists 180,000 or so distinct CDR3 sequences, approximately 31% seen once, with under 3% in the top ten. The germline gives CDR1 MDHEN, CDR2 SYDVKM. The CDR3 runs to 13 residues. V lost 5 bases to trimming and J lost 5 bases, with 9 bases between them. This sample's time point: pre-sensitization, week 0. The treatment here: therapeutic diphenylcyclopropenone sensitization with weekly scalp DPC. This sequence joins TRBV28 and TRBJ1-4; a weak D match, TRBD1 (5 bases). This material consisted of whole blood, taken in connection with sensitization to the hapten diphenylcyclopropenone (DPC). This receptor was taken from a woman aged 30 to 39 with alopecia areata. Some clones in this sample may be carry-over from other donors' samples. CDR3 region: CASSTPGNEKLFF. The DNA of the CDR3 is TGTGCCAGCAGTACCCCAGGGAATGAAAAACTGTTTTTT.